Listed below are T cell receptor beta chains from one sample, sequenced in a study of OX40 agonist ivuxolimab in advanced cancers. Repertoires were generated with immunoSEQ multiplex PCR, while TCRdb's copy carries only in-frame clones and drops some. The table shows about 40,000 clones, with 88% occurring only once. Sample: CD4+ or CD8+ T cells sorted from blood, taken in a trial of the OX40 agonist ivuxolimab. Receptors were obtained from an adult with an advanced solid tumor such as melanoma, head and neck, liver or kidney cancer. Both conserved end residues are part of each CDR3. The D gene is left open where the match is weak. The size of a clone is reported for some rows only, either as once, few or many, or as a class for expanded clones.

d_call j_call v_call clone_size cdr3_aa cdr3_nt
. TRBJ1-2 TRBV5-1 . CASSLAARLSLNYGYTF TGCGCCAGCAGCTTGGCCGCCAGGTTGTCCCTTAACTATGGCTACACCTTC
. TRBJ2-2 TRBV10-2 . CASTETNTGELFF TGCGCCAGCACTGAGACAAACACCGGGGAGCTGTTTTTT
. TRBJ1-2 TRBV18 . CASSRQTEGRDGYTF TGTGCCAGCTCACGGCAGACAGAGGGCAGAGATGGCTACACCTTC
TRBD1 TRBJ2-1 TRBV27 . CASSFLKGGQGSDEQFF TGTGCCAGCAGTTTCCTTAAGGGGGGACAGGGGTCCGATGAGCAGTTCTTC
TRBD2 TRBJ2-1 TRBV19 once CASSTPGGGYNEQFF TGTGCCAGTAGTACTCCGGGCGGGGGCTACAATGAGCAGTTCTTC
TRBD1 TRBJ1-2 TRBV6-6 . CASSRTGKGYTF TGTGCCAGCTCCCGGACAGGGAAGGGCTACACCTTC
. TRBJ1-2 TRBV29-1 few CSVVGDGRGYTF TGCAGCGTCGTAGGCGACGGTAGAGGCTACACCTTC
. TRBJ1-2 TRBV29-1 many CSGTPTDSYGYTF TGCAGCGGCACACCCACCGACAGTTATGGCTACACCTTC
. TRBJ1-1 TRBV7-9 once CASGEGNTEAFF TGTGCCAGCGGCGAAGGGAACACTGAAGCTTTCTTT
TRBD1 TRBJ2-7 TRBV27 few CASIELSGQGSYEQYF TGTGCCAGCATAGAACTTTCGGGACAGGGGAGTTACGAGCAGTACTTC
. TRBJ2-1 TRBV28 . CASSLSRGVYNEQFF TGTGCCAGCAGTTTAAGCAGGGGCGTATACAATGAGCAGTTCTTC
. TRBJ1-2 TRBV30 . CAWSVRQGAGYTF TGTGCCTGGAGTGTACGGCAGGGAGCTGGCTACACCTTC
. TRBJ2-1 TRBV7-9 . CASSYQSEQFF TGTGCCAGCAGCTACCAATCTGAGCAGTTCTTC
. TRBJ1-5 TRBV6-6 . CASSRRGAGNQPQHF TGTGCCAGCTCCCGGAGGGGGGCGGGCAATCAGCCCCAGCATTTT
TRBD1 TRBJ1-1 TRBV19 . CASILGDSPLAAFF TGTGCCAGTATCCTCGGGGACAGTCCTCTTGCCGCTTTCTTT
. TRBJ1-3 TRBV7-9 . CASSLGPQGLSGNTIYF TGTGCCAGCAGCTTGGGCCCCCAGGGCCTCTCTGGAAACACCATATATTTT
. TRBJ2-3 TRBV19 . CASSISRKRTDTQYF TGTGCCAGTAGTATCTCGAGGAAACGCACAGATACGCAGTATTTT
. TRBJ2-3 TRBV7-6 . CASSLSGTDTQYF TGTGCCAGCAGCCTGAGCGGGACAGATACGCAGTATTTT
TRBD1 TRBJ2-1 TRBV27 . CASSTTGGSYNEQFF TGTGCCAGCAGTACCACAGGGGGGTCCTACAATGAGCAGTTCTTC
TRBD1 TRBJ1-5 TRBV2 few CASTGQYSNQPQHF TGTGCCAGCACGGGACAGTATAGCAATCAGCCCCAGCATTTT
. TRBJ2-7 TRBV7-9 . CASSSAKNEQYF TGTGCCAGCAGCTCCGCGAAAAACGAGCAGTACTTC
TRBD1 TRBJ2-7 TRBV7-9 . CASSLGPGQHREQYF TGTGCCAGCAGCTTAGGACCGGGACAGCATAGGGAGCAGTACTTC
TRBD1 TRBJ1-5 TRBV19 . CASSFWGQTNQPQHF TGTGCCAGTAGTTTCTGGGGACAGACCAATCAGCCCCAGCATTTT
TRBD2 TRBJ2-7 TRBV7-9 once CASSLAHGTSGGPPYEQYF TGTGCCAGCAGCTTAGCGCATGGGACTAGCGGGGGGCCTCCCTACGAGCAGTACTTC
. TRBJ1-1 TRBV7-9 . CASSLEGGGTEAFF TGTGCCAGCAGCTTAGAGGGCGGCGGCACTGAAGCTTTCTTT
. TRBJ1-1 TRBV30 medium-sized CAWGSTGTEAFF TGTGCCTGGGGATCGACAGGAACTGAAGCTTTCTTT
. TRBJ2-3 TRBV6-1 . CASSEVPVPGDTQYF TGTGCCAGCAGTGAAGTACCGGTCCCAGGGGATACGCAGTATTTT
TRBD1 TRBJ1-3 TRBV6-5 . CASSFGQGSGNTIYF TGTGCCAGCAGTTTCGGACAGGGGTCCGGAAACACCATATATTTT
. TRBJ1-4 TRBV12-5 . CASGFGASNEKLFF TGTGCTAGTGGTTTCGGGGCCTCTAATGAAAAACTGTTTTTT
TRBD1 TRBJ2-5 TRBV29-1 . CSVEGQGTQETQYF TGCAGCGTTGAGGGACAGGGGACCCAAGAGACCCAGTACTTC
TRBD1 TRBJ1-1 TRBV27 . CASSEGTVNTEAFF TGTGCCAGCAGTGAGGGGACAGTCAACACTGAAGCTTTCTTT
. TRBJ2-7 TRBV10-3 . CAISEGSDEQYF TGTGCCATCAGTGAAGGGAGCGACGAGCAGTACTTC
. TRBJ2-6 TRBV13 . CASRGTGANVLTF TGTGCCAGCAGGGGAACTGGGGCCAACGTCCTGACTTTC
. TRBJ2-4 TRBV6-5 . CASGGVDSKNIQYF TGTGCCAGCGGAGGAGTGGACAGCAAAAACATTCAGTACTTC
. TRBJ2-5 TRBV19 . CASSPSGGAWETQYF TGTGCCAGTAGTCCCAGTGGAGGGGCTTGGGAGACCCAGTACTTC